A single T cell receptor (beta chain) is shown here with its context. The record originates from a study of blood T cell repertoires in COVID-19. This CDR3 has 15 residues. The trim removed 2 bases at V and 6 bases at J, leaving 4 bases unmatched. CDR1 and CDR2 (germline): LGHNA, YNFKEQ. Original methodology: Quantification of nucleated cells was approximated via reference gene primer amplification. Clones were read by immunoSEQ multiplex PCR, and TCRdb kept only the in-frame ones, dropping some. V and J calls plus clone size are reproduced from that table; the DNA served to infer D and trimming. The sample carries some 63,000 clones, approximately 85% recorded once.

The chain couples TRBV4-2 to TRBJ1-4, with 9 bases matching TRBD1. The TCR comes from a human donor in a cohort sampled during active COVID-19. Sequencing was performed on peripheral blood. The DNA for the CDR3 is TGTGCCAGCAGCCAACAGGGACAGGGACATGAAAAACTGTTTTTT. Protein product: CASSQQGQGHEKLFF.